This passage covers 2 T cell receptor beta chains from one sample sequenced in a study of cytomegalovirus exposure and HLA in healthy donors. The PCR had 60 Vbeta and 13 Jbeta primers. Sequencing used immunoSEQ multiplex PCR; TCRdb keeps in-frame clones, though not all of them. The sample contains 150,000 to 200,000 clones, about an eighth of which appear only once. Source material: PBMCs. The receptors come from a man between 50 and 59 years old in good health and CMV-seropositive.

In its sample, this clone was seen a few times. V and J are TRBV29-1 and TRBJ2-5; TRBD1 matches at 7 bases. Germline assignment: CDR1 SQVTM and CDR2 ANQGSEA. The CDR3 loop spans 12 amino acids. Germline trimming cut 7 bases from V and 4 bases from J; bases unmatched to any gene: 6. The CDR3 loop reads CSARGGPETQYF. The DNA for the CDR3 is TGCAGCGCCCGAGGGGGCCCAGAGACCCAGTACTTC.

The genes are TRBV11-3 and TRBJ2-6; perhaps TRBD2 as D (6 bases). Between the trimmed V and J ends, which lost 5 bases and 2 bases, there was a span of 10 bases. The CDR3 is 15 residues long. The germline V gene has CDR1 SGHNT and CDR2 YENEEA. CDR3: CASSPGGTGANVLTF. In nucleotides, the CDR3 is TGTGCCAGCAGCCCAGGAGGGACTGGGGCCAACGTCCTGACTTTC.